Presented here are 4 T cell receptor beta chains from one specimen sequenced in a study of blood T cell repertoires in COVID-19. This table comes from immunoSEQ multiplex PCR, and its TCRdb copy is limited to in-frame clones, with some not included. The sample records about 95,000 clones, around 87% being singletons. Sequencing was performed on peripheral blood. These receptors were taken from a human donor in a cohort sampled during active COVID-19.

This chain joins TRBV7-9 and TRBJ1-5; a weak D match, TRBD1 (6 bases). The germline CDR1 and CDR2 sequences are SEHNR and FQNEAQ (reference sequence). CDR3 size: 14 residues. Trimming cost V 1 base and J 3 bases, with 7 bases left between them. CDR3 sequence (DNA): TGTGCCAGCAGCTTAGGGACAGCCAATCAGCCCCAGCATTTT. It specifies CASSLGTANQPQHF.

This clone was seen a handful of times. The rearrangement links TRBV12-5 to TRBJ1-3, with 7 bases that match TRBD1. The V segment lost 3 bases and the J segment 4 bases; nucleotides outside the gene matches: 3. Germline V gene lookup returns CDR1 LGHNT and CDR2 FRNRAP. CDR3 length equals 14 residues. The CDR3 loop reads CASGLGGSGNTIYF. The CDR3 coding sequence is TGTGCTAGTGGTTTAGGGGGCTCAGGAAACACCATATATTTT.

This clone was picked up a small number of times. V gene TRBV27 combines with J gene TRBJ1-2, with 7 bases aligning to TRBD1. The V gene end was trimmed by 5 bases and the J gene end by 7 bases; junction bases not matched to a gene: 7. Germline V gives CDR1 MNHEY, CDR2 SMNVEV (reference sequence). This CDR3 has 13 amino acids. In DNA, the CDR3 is TGTGCCAGCAGTGCTTATGGGACAGTTGGCTACACCTTC. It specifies CASSAYGTVGYTF.

DNA of the CDR3: TGTGCCACCAGTGCCGGGGGGACGAACAATCAGCCCCAGCATTTT. Translated: CATSAGGTNNQPQHF. The V call is TRBV24-1, the J call TRBJ1-5; D perhaps matches TRBD1 (5 bases). The CDR3 runs 15 residues. Germline loops: CDR1 KGHDR, CDR2 SFDVKD. With 5 bases removed from V and 3 bases from J, the gap between germline ends came to 13 bases.